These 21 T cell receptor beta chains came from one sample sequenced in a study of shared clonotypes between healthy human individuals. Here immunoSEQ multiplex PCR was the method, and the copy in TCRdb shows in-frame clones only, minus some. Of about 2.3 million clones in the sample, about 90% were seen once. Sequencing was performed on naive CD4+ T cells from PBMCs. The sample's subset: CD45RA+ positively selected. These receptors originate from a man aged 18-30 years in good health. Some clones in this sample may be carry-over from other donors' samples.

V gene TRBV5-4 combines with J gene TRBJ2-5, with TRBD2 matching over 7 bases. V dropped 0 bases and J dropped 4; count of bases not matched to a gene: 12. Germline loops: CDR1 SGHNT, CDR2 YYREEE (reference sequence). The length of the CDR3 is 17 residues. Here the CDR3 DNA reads TGTGCCAGCAGCTTGGAGTTGGGGAGGGCCTTGGGAGAGACCCAGTACTTC. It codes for CASSLELGRALGETQYF.

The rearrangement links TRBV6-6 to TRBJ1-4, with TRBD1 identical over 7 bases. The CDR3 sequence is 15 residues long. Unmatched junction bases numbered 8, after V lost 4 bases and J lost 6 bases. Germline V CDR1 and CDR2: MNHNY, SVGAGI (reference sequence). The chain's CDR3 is CASSWRTGRDEKLFF. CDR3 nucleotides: TGTGCCAGCAGTTGGCGGACAGGACGGGATGAAAAACTGTTTTTT.

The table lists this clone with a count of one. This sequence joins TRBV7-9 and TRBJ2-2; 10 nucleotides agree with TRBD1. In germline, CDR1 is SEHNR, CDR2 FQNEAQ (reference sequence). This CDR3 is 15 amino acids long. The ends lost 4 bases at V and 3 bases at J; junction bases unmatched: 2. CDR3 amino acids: CASSSGTGDTGELFF. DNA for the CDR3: TGTGCCAGCAGCTCCGGGACAGGGGACACCGGGGAGCTGTTTTTT.

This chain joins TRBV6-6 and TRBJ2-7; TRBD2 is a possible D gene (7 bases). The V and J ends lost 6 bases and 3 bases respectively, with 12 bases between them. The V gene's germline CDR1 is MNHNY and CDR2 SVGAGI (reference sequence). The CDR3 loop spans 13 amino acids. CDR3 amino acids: CASSRGALYEQYF. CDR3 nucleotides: TGTGCCAGCAGCCGGGGGGCCCTCTACGAGCAGTACTTC.

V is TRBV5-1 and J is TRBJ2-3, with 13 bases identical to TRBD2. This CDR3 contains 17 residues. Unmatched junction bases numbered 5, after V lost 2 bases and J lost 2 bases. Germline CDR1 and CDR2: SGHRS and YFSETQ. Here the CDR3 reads CASSFFGTSGNTDTQYF. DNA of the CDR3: TGCGCCAGCAGCTTCTTCGGGACTAGCGGGAACACAGATACGCAGTATTTT.

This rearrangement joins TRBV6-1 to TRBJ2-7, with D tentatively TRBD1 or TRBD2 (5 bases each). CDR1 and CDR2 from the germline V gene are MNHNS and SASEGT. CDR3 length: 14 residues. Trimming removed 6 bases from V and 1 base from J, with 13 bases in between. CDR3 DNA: TGTGCCAGCAGCCTGGGACCGACGTCCTACGAGCAGTACTTC. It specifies CASSLGPTSYEQYF.

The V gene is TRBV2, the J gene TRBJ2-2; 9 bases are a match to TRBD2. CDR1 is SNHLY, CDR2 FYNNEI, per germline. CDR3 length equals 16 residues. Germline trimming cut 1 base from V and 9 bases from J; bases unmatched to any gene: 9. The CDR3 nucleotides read TGTGCCAGCAGTGAAGGCGGTAGCGGGAGAATGCGGGAGCTGTTTTTT. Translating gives CASSEGGSGRMRELFF. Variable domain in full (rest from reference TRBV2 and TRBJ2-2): EPEVTQTPSHQVTQMGQEVILRCVPISNHLYFYWYRQILGQKVEFLVSFYNNEISEKSEIFDDQFSVERPDGSNFTLKIRSTKLEDSAMYFCASSEGGSGRMRELFFGEGSRLTVL.

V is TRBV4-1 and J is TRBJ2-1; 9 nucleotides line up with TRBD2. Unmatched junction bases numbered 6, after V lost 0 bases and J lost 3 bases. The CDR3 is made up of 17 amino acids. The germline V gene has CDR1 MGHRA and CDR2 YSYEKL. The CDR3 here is CASSQERAGGYYNEQFF. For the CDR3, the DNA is TGCGCCAGCAGCCAAGAGCGAGCGGGAGGCTACTACAATGAGCAGTTCTTC.

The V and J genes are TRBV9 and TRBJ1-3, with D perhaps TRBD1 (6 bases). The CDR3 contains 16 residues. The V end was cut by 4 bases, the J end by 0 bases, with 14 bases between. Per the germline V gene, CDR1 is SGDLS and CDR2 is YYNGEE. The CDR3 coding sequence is TGTGCCAGCAGCATCCGGGACATGAGCTCTGGAAACACCATATATTTT. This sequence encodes CASSIRDMSSGNTIYF.

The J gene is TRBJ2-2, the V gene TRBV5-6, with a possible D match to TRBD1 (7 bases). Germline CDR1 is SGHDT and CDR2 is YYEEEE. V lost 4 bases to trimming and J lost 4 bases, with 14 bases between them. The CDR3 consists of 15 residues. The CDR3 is CASSKRQGGTGELFF. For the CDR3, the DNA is TGTGCCAGCAGCAAGAGACAGGGAGGCACCGGGGAGCTGTTTTTT.

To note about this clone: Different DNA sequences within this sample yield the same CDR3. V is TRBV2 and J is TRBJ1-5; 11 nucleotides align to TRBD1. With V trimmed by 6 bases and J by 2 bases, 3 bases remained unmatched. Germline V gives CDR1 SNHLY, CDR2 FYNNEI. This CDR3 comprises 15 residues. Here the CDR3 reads CASSGDRGGNQPQHF. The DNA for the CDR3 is TGTGCCAGCAGCGGGGACAGGGGGGGCAATCAGCCCCAGCATTTT.

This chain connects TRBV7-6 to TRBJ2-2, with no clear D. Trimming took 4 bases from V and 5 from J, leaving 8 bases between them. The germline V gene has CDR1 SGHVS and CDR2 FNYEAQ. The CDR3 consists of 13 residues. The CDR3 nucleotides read TGTGCCAGCAGCTCCGCTGGAACCGGGGAGCTGTTTTTT. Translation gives CASSSAGTGELFF.

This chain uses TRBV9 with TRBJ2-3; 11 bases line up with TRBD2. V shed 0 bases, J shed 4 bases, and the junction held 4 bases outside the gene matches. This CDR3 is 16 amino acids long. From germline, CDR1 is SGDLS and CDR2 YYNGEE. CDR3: CASSVVPLAGADTQYF. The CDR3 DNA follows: TGTGCCAGCAGCGTAGTGCCACTAGCGGGAGCAGATACGCAGTATTTT. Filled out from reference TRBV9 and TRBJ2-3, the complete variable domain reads DSGVTQTPKHLITATGQRVTLRCSPRSGDLSVYWYQQSLDQGLQFLIQYYNGEERAKGNILERFSAQQFPDLHSELNLSSLELGDSALYFCASSVVPLAGADTQYFGPGTRLTVL.

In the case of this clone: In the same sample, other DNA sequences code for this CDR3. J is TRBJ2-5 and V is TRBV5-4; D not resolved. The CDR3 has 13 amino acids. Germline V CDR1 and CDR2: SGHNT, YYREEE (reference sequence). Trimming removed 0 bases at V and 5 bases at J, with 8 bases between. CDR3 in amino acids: CASSLASTETQYF. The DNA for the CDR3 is TGTGCCAGCAGCTTGGCTAGTACGGAGACCCAGTACTTC.

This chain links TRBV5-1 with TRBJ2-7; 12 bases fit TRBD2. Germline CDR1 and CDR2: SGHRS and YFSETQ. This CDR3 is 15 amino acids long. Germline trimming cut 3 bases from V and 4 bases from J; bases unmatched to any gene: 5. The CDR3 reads CASSYLAGGPYEQYF. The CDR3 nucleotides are TGCGCCAGCAGCTACCTAGCGGGAGGGCCTTACGAGCAGTACTTC.

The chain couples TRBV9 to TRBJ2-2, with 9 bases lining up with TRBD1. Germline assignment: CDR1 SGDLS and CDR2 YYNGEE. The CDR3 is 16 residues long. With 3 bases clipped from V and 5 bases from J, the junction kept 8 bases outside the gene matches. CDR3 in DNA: TGTGCCAGCAGCGATGGGACAGGGTTTATGACCGGGGAGCTGTTTTTT. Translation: CASSDGTGFMTGELFF.

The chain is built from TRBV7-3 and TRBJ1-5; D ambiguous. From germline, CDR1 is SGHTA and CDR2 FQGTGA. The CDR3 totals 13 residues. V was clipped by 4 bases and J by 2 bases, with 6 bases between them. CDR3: CASSSTRNQPQHF. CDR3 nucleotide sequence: TGTGCCAGCAGCTCCACTCGCAATCAGCCCCAGCATTTT.

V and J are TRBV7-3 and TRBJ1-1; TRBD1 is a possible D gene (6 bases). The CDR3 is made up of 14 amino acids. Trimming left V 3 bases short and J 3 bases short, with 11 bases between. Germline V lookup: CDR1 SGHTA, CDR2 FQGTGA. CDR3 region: CASSLAGADTEAFF. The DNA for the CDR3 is TGTGCCAGCAGCTTGGCGGGGGCGGACACTGAAGCTTTCTTT. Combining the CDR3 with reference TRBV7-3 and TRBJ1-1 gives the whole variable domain GAGVSQTPSNKVTEKGKYVELRCDPISGHTALYWYRQSLGQGPEFLIYFQGTGAADDSGLPNDRFFAVRPEGSVSTLKIQRTERGDSAVYLCASSLAGADTEAFFGQGTRLTVV.

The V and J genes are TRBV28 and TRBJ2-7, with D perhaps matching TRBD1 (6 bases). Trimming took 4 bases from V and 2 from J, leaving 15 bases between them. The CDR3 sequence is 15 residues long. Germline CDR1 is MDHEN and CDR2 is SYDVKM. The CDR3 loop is CASSSYGQNTYEQYF. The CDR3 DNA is TGTGCCAGCAGTTCCTACGGACAGAACACCTACGAGCAGTACTTC. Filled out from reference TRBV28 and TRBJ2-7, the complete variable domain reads DVKVTQSSRYLVKRTGEKVFLECVQDMDHENMFWYRQDPGLGLRLIYFSYDVKMKEKGDIPEGYSVSREKKERFSLILESASTNQTSMYLCASSSYGQNTYEQYFGPGTRLTVT.

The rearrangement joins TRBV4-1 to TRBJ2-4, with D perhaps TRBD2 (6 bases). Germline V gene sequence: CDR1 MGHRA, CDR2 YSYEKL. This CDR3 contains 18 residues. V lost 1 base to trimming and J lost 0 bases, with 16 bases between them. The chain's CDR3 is CASSQVGIGGLAKNIQYF. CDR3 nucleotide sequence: TGCGCCAGCAGCCAAGTAGGGATAGGAGGGCTAGCCAAAAACATTCAGTACTTC.

The CDR3 sequence: CASSPPGIYEQYF. Written as DNA, the CDR3 is TGTGCCAGCAGTCCTCCGGGAATCTACGAGCAGTACTTC. The gene calls are TRBV6-6 and TRBJ2-7; TRBD2 might be the D (5 bases). Germline V gene data show CDR1 as MNHNY and CDR2 as SVGAGI (reference sequence). This CDR3 has 13 residues. The ends were cut back, 5 bases at V and 3 bases at J, with 11 bases in the middle.